Presented here are 3 T cell receptor beta chains from one specimen sequenced in a study of T cell repertoires in cytomegalovirus infection. TCRdb reanalysed the reads using MiXCR and keeps one entry per CDR3 protein. This sample carries 500,000 to 600,000 distinct CDR3 sequences, more than 15% of them seen once, and the ten largest clones take around 25%. The sequenced sample consisted of CD8+ T cells from PBMCs. These receptors were collected from a human donor in good health (CMV status not recorded). Some clones in this sample may be carry-over from other donors' samples.

In its sample, this clonotype was seen a few times. The J gene is TRBJ2-1, the V gene TRBV7-6, with 16 bases identical to TRBD2. CDR1 SGHVS and CDR2 FNYEAQ come from the germline V gene. The V gene end was trimmed by 1 base and the J gene end by 6 bases; junction bases not matched to a gene: 12. CDR3 size: 20 residues. The CDR3 loop reads CASSLGRAGLAGGILNEQFF. CDR3 sequence (DNA): TGTGCCAGCAGCTTAGGTCGGGCGGGACTAGCGGGAGGGATCCTCAATGAGCAGTTCTTC.

The V gene is TRBV27, the J gene TRBJ1-1; D might be TRBD1 (5 bases). V was shortened by 6 bases and J by 5 bases, with 16 bases between the two germline ends. This CDR3 is 14 amino acids long. In germline, CDR1 is MNHEY, CDR2 SMNVEV (reference sequence). DNA of the CDR3: TGTGCCAGCAGCTCCGGGACCTGGGGGACTGAAGCTTTCTTT. This translates into CASSSGTWGTEAFF.

This clonotype was detected many times. This chain links TRBV7-6 with TRBJ1-1; D ambiguous. This CDR3 is 15 amino acids long. V was shortened by 2 bases and J by 1 base, with 11 bases between the two germline ends. Germline V gene lookup returns CDR1 SGHVS and CDR2 FNYEAQ. CDR3 DNA sequence: TGTGCCAGCAGCTTATACGTGAGAAAGAACACTGAAGCTTTCTTT. This codes for CASSLYVRKNTEAFF.